These 9 T cell receptor beta chains were sequenced from one sample in a study of control samples from healthy donors and cancer patients. Some clones are missing from TCRdb's copy, which holds only in-frame ones; the method was immunoSEQ multiplex PCR. Seen here are approximately 150,000 clones, approximately 94% observed once, and the top ten hold 12% to 15%. The sequenced material came from PBMCs. Receptor source: a man aged 60 to 75 with colorectal cancer.

The V and J genes are TRBV19 and TRBJ1-1, with 10 bases lining up with TRBD1. The ends lost 5 bases at V and 0 bases at J; junction bases unmatched: 9. The CDR3 sequence is 17 residues long. The germline CDR1 and CDR2 sequences are LNHDA and SQIVND (reference sequence). The CDR3 here is CASSFNRDRGLNTEAFF. The DNA of the CDR3 is TGTGCCAGTAGTTTTAACCGGGACAGGGGATTGAACACTGAAGCTTTCTTT. The complete variable domain, with remaining parts taken from reference TRBV19 and TRBJ1-1, reads DGGITQSPKYLFRKEGQNVTLSCEQNLNHDAMYWYRQDPGQGLRLIYYSQIVNDFQKGDIAEGYSVSREKKESFPLTVTSAQKNPTAFYLCASSFNRDRGLNTEAFFGQGTRLTVV.

The chain has TRBV6-4 and TRBJ2-5; no clear D gene. The CDR3 has 13 residues. Germline assignment: CDR1 MRHNA and CDR2 SNTAGT. V lost 6 bases, J lost 3 bases, and 11 bases lay in between. The CDR3 coding sequence is TGTGCCAGCAGATCGGCGGCCGAAGAGACCCAGTACTTC. This gives the protein CASRSAAEETQYF.

The chain is built from TRBV7-6 and TRBJ1-2; 8 bases line up with TRBD1. Germline trimming cut 5 bases from V and 8 bases from J; bases unmatched to any gene: 10. The CDR3 runs 14 residues. The germline CDR1 and CDR2 sequences are SGHVS and FNYEAQ. Here the CDR3 reads CASSPDRGRGGYTF. The CDR3 DNA reads as TGTGCCAGCAGCCCAGACAGGGGAAGAGGAGGCTACACCTTC.

This clone appeared once. This chain uses TRBV29-1 with TRBJ2-1; TRBD1 agrees at 8 bases. The germline V gene has CDR1 SQVTM and CDR2 ANQGSEA. The CDR3 sequence is 13 residues long. V dropped 4 bases and J dropped 8; count of bases not matched to a gene: 7. CDR3 region: CSVGRTGWDEQFF. CDR3 bases: TGCAGCGTTGGTCGGACAGGGTGGGATGAGCAGTTCTTC.

The genes are TRBV19 and TRBJ1-3; no firm D call. The length of the CDR3 is 15 residues. Per the germline V gene, CDR1 is LNHDA and CDR2 is SQIVND (reference sequence). V lost 0 bases and J 1 base, leaving 7 bases between the germline ends. CDR3 region: CASSIEERSGNTIYF. CDR3 DNA sequence: TGTGCCAGTAGTATAGAGGAGAGGTCTGGAAACACCATATATTTT.

The chain employs TRBV4-1 and TRBJ2-5; TRBD2 is a possible D gene (7 bases). The CDR3 covers 18 residues. Germline loops: CDR1 MGHRA, CDR2 YSYEKL. Trimming left V 0 bases short and J 1 base short, with 18 bases between. CDR3: CASSQDHLGGGVQETQYF. The CDR3 DNA reads TGCGCCAGCAGCCAAGATCATCTCGGCGGGGGCGTCCAAGAGACCCAGTACTTC.

The chain has TRBV9 and TRBJ2-2; possible D gene TRBD1, 6 bases. Trimming left V 0 bases short and J 3 bases short, with 12 bases between. The CDR3 length is 16 residues. Germline CDR1 and CDR2: SGDLS and YYNGEE. The chain's CDR3 is CASSVDTGRDTGELFF. The DNA for the CDR3 is TGTGCCAGCAGCGTAGATACAGGGAGAGACACCGGGGAGCTGTTTTTT.

This clone was seen a single time. The chain links TRBV12-3 or TRBV12-4 to TRBJ2-5, with TRBD2 as a possible D gene (6 bases). There are 13 residues in the CDR3. V was clipped by 5 bases and J by 1 base, with 8 bases between them. The CDR3 DNA reads TGTGCCAGCAGTCGGGACTCCCAAGAGACCCAGTACTTC. It yields the protein CASSRDSQETQYF.

V usage is TRBV6-5 and J usage is TRBJ1-4; D is unclear. V gave up 1 base and J gave up 0 bases, with 6 bases separating them. The CDR3 covers 15 residues. Germline loops: CDR1 MNHEY, CDR2 SVGAGI. CDR3 nucleotides: TGTGCCAGCAGTTACTTCCCAGCAACTAATGAAAAACTGTTTTTT. It is translated as CASSYFPATNEKLFF.